One and the same sample provided the 15 T cell receptor beta chains below, sequenced in a study of blood T cell repertoires in COVID-19. TCRdb's table, derived via immunoSEQ multiplex PCR, lists solely in-frame clones and lacks some. The sample lists 150,000 to 190,000 clones; roughly 71% were seen once. Sample: peripheral blood. These receptors were taken from a woman aged 80 or older with acute or convalescent COVID-19.

V and J are TRBV4-2 and TRBJ1-1, with D tentatively TRBD1 (6 bases). The CDR3 spans 15 residues. CDR1 is LGHNA, CDR2 YNFKEQ, per germline. Trimming removed 0 bases at V and 3 bases at J, with 11 bases between. This CDR3 reads CASSQDQGRDTEAFF. CDR3 nucleotides: TGTGCCAGCAGCCAAGACCAGGGGCGGGACACTGAAGCTTTCTTT.

The rearrangement links TRBV5-1 to TRBJ1-2, with D possibly TRBD1 on 5 matching bases. V was trimmed by 1 base and J by 3 bases, leaving 13 bases between them. Germline lookup yields CDR1 SGHRS and CDR2 YFSETQ. This CDR3 region has 15 residues. This CDR3 is CASSLSDRQYYGYTF. The CDR3 coding sequence is TGCGCCAGCAGCTTGAGCGACCGACAGTACTATGGCTACACCTTC.

This clone was picked up a small number of times. The chain recombines TRBV21-1 with TRBJ2-2; TRBD2 reflects the table's D call only, with no check against the DNA. TRBV21-1 is a listed pseudogene. The CDR3 length is 16 residues. The chain's CDR3 is CASNGSGGTNTGELFF. The CDR3 DNA is TGTGCCAGCAATGGTAGCGGGGGGACGAACACCGGGGAGCTGTTTTTT.

The chain links TRBV10-2 to TRBJ2-2; the match to TRBD2 covers 10 bases. V was clipped by 10 bases and J by 4 bases; unmatched bases: 12. Germline V gene lookup returns CDR1 WSHSY and CDR2 SAAADI. There are 16 residues in the CDR3. In DNA, the CDR3 is TGCGCCACCGAGGCCCAGCTAGCGGGAGTCACCGGGGAGCTGTTTTTT. It is translated as CATEAQLAGVTGELFF.

The chain employs TRBV15 and TRBJ1-5; weak D call: TRBD1 (6 bases). V was trimmed by 6 bases and J by 2 bases, leaving 14 bases between them. The CDR3 extends over 15 amino acids. Germline loops: CDR1 LNHNV, CDR2 YYDKDF (reference sequence). The CDR3: CATRSGQSRNQPQHF. DNA of the CDR3: TGTGCCACCAGAAGCGGACAGTCTCGCAATCAGCCCCAGCATTTT.

The J gene is TRBJ2-4, the V gene TRBV2; TRBD1 is a possible D gene (6 bases). The CDR3 runs 15 residues. V was pared by 7 bases and J by 0 bases, with 13 bases between. From germline, CDR1 is SNHLY and CDR2 FYNNEI. The CDR3 DNA reads TGTGCCAGCAACCTAGGGGGTATAGCCAAAAACATTCAGTACTTC. Protein product: CASNLGGIAKNIQYF.

The chain combines TRBV12-3 or TRBV12-4 with TRBJ2-7, with 8 bases lining up with TRBD1. The CDR3 runs to 12 residues. Losses at the gene ends were 6 bases for V and 5 bases for J; bases not matched to a gene: 3. Here the CDR3 reads CASRTQGDEQYF. The CDR3 nucleotides read TGTGCCAGCAGGACACAGGGGGACGAGCAGTACTTC.

V gene TRBV6-6 combines with J gene TRBJ2-7; TRBD2 is a possible D gene (7 bases). V dropped 0 bases and J dropped 2 bases, with 14 bases sitting between them. The V gene's germline CDR1 is MNHNY and CDR2 SVGAGI (reference sequence). There are 16 residues in the CDR3. This CDR3 reads CASSYSKGGIAYEQYF. The CDR3 bases are TGTGCCAGCAGTTACTCGAAGGGGGGGATCGCCTACGAGCAGTACTTC.

This clone was seen a single time. The chain links TRBV2 to TRBJ2-5; D is possibly TRBD1 or TRBD2 (6 bases each). V was pared by 6 bases and J by 4 bases, with 15 bases between. Germline loops: CDR1 SNHLY, CDR2 FYNNEI. CDR3 length: 14 residues. Here the CDR3 DNA reads TGTGCCAGCAGAGAACAGGGAGGCTTAGAGACCCAGTACTTC. Its translation: CASREQGGLETQYF.

This chain uses TRBV7-9 with TRBJ2-1; 9 bases match TRBD2. Trimming removed 5 bases from V and 8 bases from J; junction bases left unmatched: 7. Looked up from germline, CDR1 is SEHNR and CDR2 is FQNEAQ (reference sequence). The CDR3 covers 14 residues. CDR3 region: CASSPFSGRDEQFF. CDR3 coding DNA: TGTGCCAGCAGCCCATTTAGCGGGAGAGATGAGCAGTTCTTC.

This clone was counted a single time. J is TRBJ1-1 and V is TRBV5-1, with a possible D match to TRBD1 (6 bases). Germline V gene lookup returns CDR1 SGHRS and CDR2 YFSETQ. The CDR3 runs to 14 residues. The V and J ends lost 4 bases and 2 bases respectively, with 12 bases between them. CDR3 protein: CASSHRDTNTEAFF. The CDR3 nucleotides are TGCGCCAGCAGCCACCGGGACACCAACACTGAAGCTTTCTTT.

The V and J genes are TRBV29-1 and TRBJ2-7; D might be TRBD1 (6 bases). Germline lookup yields CDR1 SQVTM and CDR2 ANQGSEA. Trimming pared 3 bases from V and 2 bases from J, leaving 17 bases between. CDR3 length equals 15 residues. CDR3 coding DNA: TGCAGCGTTGACCTGGGACATGGAGGAACCTACGAGCAGTACTTC. It is translated as CSVDLGHGGTYEQYF.

Written as DNA, the CDR3 is TGCGCCAGCCGGACTAGCGGGGGCCAGAGGGTCACAGATACGCAGTATTTT. It is translated as CASRTSGGQRVTDTQYF. The rearrangement uses TRBV5-1 and TRBJ2-3, with 13 bases aligning to TRBD2. Looked up from germline, CDR1 is SGHRS and CDR2 is YFSETQ. The V and J ends lost 7 bases and 2 bases, in that order; junction bases with no gene match: 10. The CDR3 covers 17 residues.

In its sample, this clone was seen a few times. The chain carries TRBV2 and TRBJ1-6; D is unresolved. This CDR3 is 19 amino acids long. Per the germline V gene, CDR1 is SNHLY and CDR2 is FYNNEI. With 2 bases removed from V and 3 bases from J, the gap between germline ends came to 20 bases. DNA for the CDR3: TGTGCCAGCAGTGAAAGTTTTCGCGCTGGCGGCCTCTATAATTCACCCCTCCACTTT. Translated, it gives CASSESFRAGGLYNSPLHF.

The V gene is TRBV3-1 (or the pseudogene TRBV3-2), the J gene TRBJ2-1; 9 nucleotides match TRBD2. The CDR3 is 16 amino acids. With V trimmed by 2 bases and J by 5 bases, 7 bases remained unmatched. Germline V CDR1 and CDR2: LGHDT, YNNKEL (reference sequence). CDR3 DNA sequence: TGTGCCAGCAGCCAACCTAGCGGGAACTCTAACAATGAGCAGTTCTTC. Amino acids: CASSQPSGNSNNEQFF.